Shown below are 28 T cell receptor beta chains from a single sample sequenced in a study of blood T cell repertoires in COVID-19. Libraries were prepared by immunoSEQ multiplex PCR; TCRdb keeps only in-frame clonotypes and omits some of them. The sample yields 79,000 or so clones, about 85% seen once. Source material: peripheral blood. The receptors shown here come from a man in his sixties with COVID-19, enrolled during active disease.

This clone was found a few times. V and J are TRBV28 and TRBJ1-3; 10 bases map to TRBD1. The CDR3 length is 15 residues. Per germline, CDR1 MDHEN and CDR2 SYDVKM. J lost 4 bases, V lost 5 bases, and 5 bases had no gene match. CDR3 protein: CASSRDRGRGNTIYF. The CDR3, as DNA: TGTGCCAGCAGTCGTGACAGGGGGCGAGGAAACACCATATATTTT.

In its sample, this clone was seen once. The chain joins TRBV10-2 to TRBJ1-6; D is uncertain. The CDR3 sequence is 14 residues long. Per the germline V gene, CDR1 is WSHSY and CDR2 is SAAADI. The V and J ends lost 8 bases and 0 bases respectively, with 8 bases between them. The CDR3 DNA reads TGCGCCAGCCAGGTTAGCTCCTATAATTCACCCCTCCACTTT. This gives the protein CASQVSSYNSPLHF.

The genes are TRBV2 and TRBJ1-1, with 7 bases identical to TRBD1. Trimming at V came to 11 bases and at J to 5 bases, leaving 20 bases not matched to a gene. Germline CDR1 and CDR2: SNHLY and FYNNEI. The CDR3 contains 16 residues. CDR3 DNA: TGTGCCGACAAACCTCAAGGGGGCTCGGTGGTGACTGAAGCTTTCTTT. Translated: CADKPQGGSVVTEAFF.

The chain uses TRBV19 and TRBJ1-1; the D is unclear. This CDR3 contains 13 residues. Germline CDR1 is LNHDA and CDR2 is SQIVND (reference sequence). Trimming shortened V by 2 bases and J by 5 bases, and 9 bases separated the two germline ends. The CDR3 sequence: CASSIWRGTEAFF. CDR3 in DNA: TGTGCCAGTAGTATATGGCGGGGAACTGAAGCTTTCTTT.

The V and J genes are TRBV3-1 (or the pseudogene TRBV3-2) and TRBJ2-1; no clear D gene. CDR1 and CDR2 (germline): LGHDT, YNNKEL (reference sequence). The CDR3 runs to 15 residues. Trimming left V 0 bases short and J 8 bases short, with 14 bases between. As DNA, the CDR3 is TGTGCCAGCAGCCAAGATAATCTAGGCGGCTATGAGCAGTTCTTC. It codes for CASSQDNLGGYEQFF.

V is TRBV2 and J is TRBJ2-7; TRBD2 agrees at 7 bases. Germline lookup yields CDR1 SNHLY and CDR2 FYNNEI. Trimming removed 6 bases from V and 3 bases from J; junction bases left unmatched: 8. CDR3 size: 14 residues. The CDR3 sequence: CASRTGTNDYEQYF. CDR3 bases: TGTGCCAGCAGGACCGGGACTAATGACTACGAGCAGTACTTC.

This chain links TRBV19 with TRBJ1-2, with TRBD1 as a possible D gene (5 bases). CDR3 length: 14 amino acids. V dropped 7 bases and J dropped 6 bases, with 18 bases sitting between them. Germline assignment: CDR1 LNHDA and CDR2 SQIVND (reference sequence). The CDR3 loop reads CASISDSAVHGYTF. The CDR3 bases are TGTGCCAGTATTTCCGACAGCGCAGTACATGGCTACACCTTC.

The chain couples TRBV10-3 to TRBJ1-3; D perhaps matches TRBD1 (6 bases). Germline V lookup: CDR1 ENHRY, CDR2 SYGVKD. The CDR3 covers 16 residues. Between the trimmed V and J ends, which lost 3 bases and 8 bases, there was a span of 20 bases. The DNA for the CDR3 is TGTGCCATCAGTGAATCCGGGACATCCCGGGGGGACACCATATATTTT. It is translated as CAISESGTSRGDTIYF.

The V and J genes are TRBV18 and TRBJ2-3; TRBD2 agrees at 8 bases. The CDR3 contains 15 residues. Germline CDR1 KGHSH, CDR2 LQKENI. J lost 4 bases, V lost 3 bases, and 6 bases had no gene match. As DNA, the CDR3 is TGTGCCAGCTCACCTCCGTTTAGCGGGGCAGATACGCAGTATTTT. Its translation is CASSPPFSGADTQYF.

The chain joins TRBV15 to TRBJ1-5; 8 bases fit TRBD1. Per the germline V gene, CDR1 is LNHNV and CDR2 is YYDKDF (reference sequence). V was pared by 4 bases and J by 4 bases, with 6 bases of the junction left unmatched. The CDR3 loop spans 15 amino acids. This CDR3 reads CATSKRTGRNQPQHF. In nucleotides, the CDR3 is TGTGCCACCAGCAAACGGACAGGGCGTAATCAGCCCCAGCATTTT.

The chain uses TRBV2 and TRBJ1-1, with D possibly TRBD1 on 5 matching bases. V lost 7 bases, J lost 4 bases, and 13 bases lay in between. Germline V lookup: CDR1 SNHLY, CDR2 FYNNEI. This CDR3 contains 13 residues. The CDR3 DNA follows: TGTGCCAGCATCAGGGTTGATCCCACTGAAGCTTTCTTT. It encodes CASIRVDPTEAFF.

The chain uses TRBV11-2 and TRBJ1-2, with a possible D match to TRBD1 (5 bases). Trimming took 5 bases from V and 6 from J, leaving 10 bases between them. The CDR3 runs to 12 residues. The germline V gene has CDR1 SGHAT and CDR2 FQNNGV. The CDR3 here is CASSEPGHGYTF. The CDR3 DNA sequence: TGTGCCAGCAGCGAACCAGGGCATGGCTACACCTTC.

The CDR3 DNA reads as TGTGCCAGCAGTTTTGATGGCAGCACAGATACGCAGTATTTT. Amino acids: CASSFDGSTDTQYF. This sequence joins TRBV28 and TRBJ2-3; D remains unclear. This CDR3 contains 14 residues. The V end was cut by 3 bases, the J end by 0 bases, with 7 bases between. Per the germline V gene, CDR1 is MDHEN and CDR2 is SYDVKM.

This clone was seen a single time. The genes are TRBV6-6 and TRBJ2-7, with D perhaps matching TRBD1 (6 bases). This CDR3 is built from 12 residues. Trimming took 8 bases from V and 2 from J, leaving 10 bases between them. Germline loops: CDR1 MNHNY, CDR2 SVGAGI (reference sequence). The CDR3 spells CASGGTTYEQYF. The CDR3 coding sequence is TGTGCCAGCGGGGGCACCACCTACGAGCAGTACTTC.

The count of this clone is one. The chain employs TRBV27 and TRBJ2-7, with a possible D match to TRBD1 (5 bases). Deletions cut 2 bases from V and 0 bases from J, with 11 bases between. The CDR3 contains 15 residues. The germline CDR1 and CDR2 sequences are MNHEY and SMNVEV (reference sequence). CDR3 amino acids: CASSLGAPNSYEQYF. The CDR3 DNA sequence: TGTGCCAGCAGTTTAGGGGCACCGAACTCCTACGAGCAGTACTTC.

This clone was seen more than once but under ten times. V and J are TRBV6-1 and TRBJ1-1; D gene uncertain. From germline, CDR1 is MNHNS and CDR2 SASEGT. V gave up 0 bases and J gave up 11 bases, with 10 bases separating them. The CDR3 sequence is 12 residues long. The CDR3, as DNA: TGTGCCAGCAGTGAAGCTCCTAGGCGGGCTTTCTTT. This translates into CASSEAPRRAFF.

The CDR3 region is CASSSSTGSYEQYF. CDR3 bases: TGTGCCAGCAGTTCGAGTACCGGTTCCTACGAGCAGTACTTC. The chain is built from TRBV6-5 and TRBJ2-7; D call uncertain. CDR3 size: 14 residues. V was shortened by 4 bases and J by 1 base, with 11 bases between the two germline ends. The germline CDR1 and CDR2 sequences are MNHEY and SVGAGI.

This sequence joins TRBV28 and TRBJ2-2; 11 bases align to TRBD1. CDR1 is MDHEN and CDR2 is SYDVKM in the germline V gene. CDR3 size: 15 residues. Unmatched junction bases numbered 4, after V lost 6 bases and J lost 4 bases. The CDR3 loop reads CASSRTGGSTGELFF. CDR3 coding DNA: TGTGCCAGCAGCCGGACAGGGGGCAGCACCGGGGAGCTGTTTTTT.

V is TRBV12-3 or TRBV12-4 and J is TRBJ1-1; D may be TRBD1 (6 bases). V dropped 1 base and J dropped 11 bases, with 14 bases sitting between them. CDR3 size: 13 residues. CDR3 coding DNA: TGTGCCAGCAGTTTAGAGTTGAGGGGGGGCGCTTTCTTT. This encodes CASSLELRGGAFF.

The chain has TRBV6-5 and TRBJ2-3; the match to TRBD2 covers 8 bases. Germline assignment: CDR1 MNHEY and CDR2 SVGAGI. This CDR3 comprises 14 residues. V gave up 11 bases and J gave up 3 bases; unmatched junction bases: 10. The CDR3 DNA is TGTGCCGGGTCGGGACTAGTTGGGACAGATACGCAGTATTTT. Translating it yields CAGSGLVGTDTQYF.

This sequence joins TRBV5-1 and TRBJ1-5; 10 positions match TRBD1. V shed 0 bases, J shed 6 bases, and the junction held 3 bases outside the gene matches. The CDR3 has 15 amino acids. Germline V gene lookup returns CDR1 SGHRS and CDR2 YFSETQ. The CDR3 is CASSLGQGASQPQHF. The CDR3 coding sequence is TGCGCCAGCAGCTTGGGACAGGGGGCTTCTCAGCCCCAGCATTTT.

A single count supports this clone. The V call is TRBV27, the J call TRBJ2-7, with D possibly matching TRBD2 (5 bases). This CDR3 has 14 amino acids. Trimming left V 5 bases short and J 4 bases short, with 15 bases between. The V gene's germline CDR1 is MNHEY and CDR2 SMNVEV (reference sequence). The chain's CDR3 is CASSQRFGVYEQYF. In nucleotides, the CDR3 is TGTGCCAGCAGTCAAAGATTCGGGGTTTACGAGCAGTACTTC.

This clone was picked up one time. V gene TRBV18 combines with J gene TRBJ1-2; 9 nucleotides line up with TRBD1. CDR1 KGHSH and CDR2 LQKENI come from the germline V gene. The CDR3 is 12 residues long. V trimming: 2 bases; J trimming: 8 bases; junction bases outside the gene matches: 0. This chain's CDR3 is CASSPGQGGYTF. CDR3 DNA: TGTGCCAGCTCACCAGGACAGGGGGGCTACACCTTC.

In its sample, this clone was seen once. The chain employs TRBV6-6 and TRBJ1-6, with D maybe TRBD1 (5 bases). From germline, CDR1 is MNHNY and CDR2 SVGAGI (reference sequence). The V and J ends lost 2 bases and 4 bases respectively, with 9 bases between them. The CDR3 has 15 residues. In DNA form, the CDR3 reads TGTGCCAGCAGTTACCTGGCAGGGTATAATTCACCCCTCCACTTT. Its protein is CASSYLAGYNSPLHF.

This chain connects TRBV7-2 to TRBJ2-7; tentatively, D is TRBD2 (5 bases). Germline lookup yields CDR1 SGHTA and CDR2 FQGNSA. The CDR3 loop spans 12 amino acids. V was cut by 6 bases and J by 7 bases, with 13 bases left in between. CDR3 region: CASSYPPGEQYF. The CDR3 DNA reads TGTGCCAGCAGTTACCCACCGGGGGAGCAGTACTTC.

The V gene is TRBV9, the J gene TRBJ2-3; 11 nucleotides line up with TRBD1. CDR3 length: 17 residues. CDR1 and CDR2 from the germline V gene are SGDLS and YYNGEE. Losses at the gene ends were 6 bases for V and 2 bases for J; bases not matched to a gene: 11. CDR3 protein: CASTGTGGTTYTDTQYF. CDR3 DNA sequence: TGTGCCAGCACCGGGACAGGGGGTACGACCTACACAGATACGCAGTATTTT.

The chain joins TRBV6-2 or TRBV6-3 to TRBJ1-2, with D unresolved. Between the trimmed V and J ends, which lost 3 bases and 0 bases, there was a span of 8 bases. The length of the CDR3 is 14 residues. The germline CDR1 and CDR2 sequences are MNHEY and SVGEGT. Here the CDR3 DNA reads TGTGCCAGCAGTTATCTCCTAGCTAACTATGGCTACACCTTC. Amino acids: CASSYLLANYGYTF.

This chain uses TRBV5-1 with TRBJ2-5; TRBD2 agrees at 11 bases. The CDR3 extends over 15 amino acids. With V trimmed by 2 bases and J by 1 base, 1 base remained unmatched. Germline-derived CDR1 and CDR2 are SGHRS and YFSETQ. The chain's CDR3 is CASSFSGRVQETQYF. The CDR3 DNA is TGCGCCAGCAGCTTTAGCGGGAGGGTCCAAGAGACCCAGTACTTC.